This TCR beta chain was captured by sequencing in a study of control samples from healthy donors and cancer patients (dated by TCRdb to about 2020). Library preparation used the immunoSEQ multiplex PCR assay. What TCRdb holds here is the immuneACCESS table cut down to in-frame rearrangements. Part of the clones is not present; checked against another copy, under half of the missing clones reflect an unresolved V gene, and the others are unexplained. The sample contains 60,000 to 75,000 clones, over 75% of them found a single time. Clones ranked in the top ten supply 28% of the sample. To note about this clone: Its antigen has not been determined. Within one base of it there is no much larger clone, and no base qualities were kept.

Trimming takes 9 bases from V and 0 bases from J, and the germline ends sit 11 bases apart. The CDR3, from cysteine to phenylalanine, totals 13 residues. The DNA shown is the 39-base CDR3, in frame from base 1. Per the germline V gene, KGHDR is the CDR1 and SFDVKD is the CDR2. This receptor was taken from a man aged 50-60 years in good health. Sequenced material: blood. The chain joins TRBV24-1 to TRBJ2-7; confidence is insufficient to name the D gene. The nucleotides read TGTGCCACCGGCGGAGATAGCTCCTACGAGCAGTACTTC. Translated, it gives CATGGDSSYEQYF.